A single sample is the source of the 23 T cell receptor beta chains below, sequenced in a study of cytomegalovirus exposure and HLA in healthy donors. The PCR used 60 Vbeta and 13 Jbeta primers. Profiling relied on immunoSEQ multiplex PCR, and the TCRdb table lists in-frame clones only, not all of them. This table holds 90,000 to 100,000 clones, about 81% found once. The material sequenced was PBMCs. These receptor sequences come from a man aged 40-50 years in good health and CMV-seronegative.

The rearrangement joins TRBV9 to TRBJ2-5, with TRBD2 identical over 11 bases. The CDR3 sequence is 16 residues long. Germline CDR1 reads SGDLS; CDR2 reads YYNGEE. V lost 1 base to trimming and J lost 4 bases; unmatched junction nucleotides: 6. CDR3: CASSVTSGGNGETQYF. As DNA, the CDR3 is TGTGCCAGCAGCGTAACTAGCGGGGGAAATGGAGAGACCCAGTACTTC.

The chain couples TRBV11-2 to TRBJ1-4; 9 bases are shared with TRBD1. V shed 5 bases, J shed 7 bases, and the junction held 5 bases outside the gene matches. From germline, CDR1 is SGHAT and CDR2 FQNNGV. The CDR3 totals 14 residues. The CDR3 DNA reads as TGTGCCAGCAGCCCCGGGACAGGGTCTGAAAAACTGTTTTTT. This encodes CASSPGTGSEKLFF.

The genes are TRBV7-9 and TRBJ1-2, with a possible D match to TRBD1 (6 bases). The CDR3 has 17 amino acids. The V end lost 5 bases, the J end lost 2 bases, and 21 bases lay between the germline ends. Germline loops: CDR1 SEHNR, CDR2 FQNEAQ (reference sequence). In DNA form, the CDR3 reads TGTGCCAGCAGCCACGACATGAGTGCCAGGGGCAACTATGGCTACACCTTC. Translated: CASSHDMSARGNYGYTF.

The V call is TRBV19, the J call TRBJ2-3; 8 positions match TRBD2. Losses at the gene ends were 3 bases for V and 5 bases for J; bases not matched to a gene: 7. Germline CDR1 reads LNHDA; CDR2 reads SQIVND (reference sequence). CDR3 size: 15 residues. The DNA of the CDR3 is TGTGCCAGTAGTATCGCCGGGGGGGCAGGAGATACGCAGTATTTT. As protein: CASSIAGGAGDTQYF. Complete variable domain (other parts from reference TRBV19 and TRBJ2-3): DGGITQSPKYLFRKEGQNVTLSCEQNLNHDAMYWYRQDPGQGLRLIYYSQIVNDFQKGDIAEGYSVSREKKESFPLTVTSAQKNPTAFYLCASSIAGGAGDTQYFGPGTRLTVL.

J is TRBJ2-2 and V is TRBV29-1, with 8 bases identical to TRBD1. The V gene end was trimmed by 7 bases and the J gene end by 6 bases; junction bases not matched to a gene: 7. There are 13 residues in the CDR3. Germline-derived CDR1 and CDR2 are SQVTM and ANQGSEA. The CDR3 coding sequence is TGCAGCGCAGACAGGGGCTTGGCCGGGGAGCTGTTTTTT. It is translated as CSADRGLAGELFF.

This chain connects TRBV4-1 to TRBJ2-5; 8 nucleotides agree with TRBD2. Germline CDR1 and CDR2: MGHRA and YSYEKL. The CDR3 loop spans 15 amino acids. V was clipped by 4 bases and J by 0 bases; unmatched bases: 4. CDR3 residues: CASSRTSSYQETQYF. The CDR3 DNA is TGCGCCAGCAGCCGGACTAGCTCCTACCAAGAGACCCAGTACTTC.

V and J are TRBV6-5 and TRBJ1-4; D gene unclear. The V end was cut by 6 bases, the J end by 7 bases, with 6 bases between. Per the germline V gene, CDR1 is MNHEY and CDR2 is SVGAGI. The CDR3 runs to 11 residues. CDR3 residues: CASRRGEKLFF. As DNA, the CDR3 is TGTGCCAGCAGGAGAGGTGAAAAACTGTTTTTT.

This clone was seen more than once but under ten times. J is TRBJ1-1 and V is TRBV5-4, with D unresolved. Germline CDR1 and CDR2: SGHNT and YYREEE (reference sequence). The CDR3 is 12 residues long. Trimming cost V 4 bases and J 1 base, with 5 bases left between them. CDR3 nucleotides: TGTGCCAGCAGCAGACAGAACACTGAAGCTTTCTTT. It codes for CASSRQNTEAFF. Full variable domain (missing parts from reference TRBV5-4 and TRBJ1-1): ETGVTQSPTHLIKTRGQQVTLRCSSQSGHNTVSWYQQALGQGPQFIFQYYREEENGRGNFPPRFSGLQFPNYSSELNVNALELDDSALYLCASSRQNTEAFFGQGTRLTVV.

This rearrangement joins TRBV9 to TRBJ2-5; weak D call: TRBD2 (7 bases). The germline V and J ends were trimmed by 0 bases and 3 bases, with 12 bases remaining between them. CDR3 length: 15 residues. Germline assignment: CDR1 SGDLS and CDR2 YYNGEE. CDR3 nucleotide sequence: TGTGCCAGCAGCGTAGCGGGGGGCTTGAAAGAGACCCAGTACTTC. Encoded protein: CASSVAGGLKETQYF. The full variable domain, completed using reference TRBV9 and TRBJ2-5, is DSGVTQTPKHLITATGQRVTLRCSPRSGDLSVYWYQQSLDQGLQFLIQYYNGEERAKGNILERFSAQQFPDLHSELNLSSLELGDSALYFCASSVAGGLKETQYFGPGTRLLVL.

This chain connects TRBV6-1 to TRBJ1-2; no clear D gene. The ends were cut back, 0 bases at V and 8 bases at J, with 7 bases in the middle. Germline CDR1 reads MNHNS; CDR2 reads SASEGT. This CDR3 region has 12 residues. In nucleotides, the CDR3 is TGTGCCAGCAGTGAAGCGCGGATGGGCTACACCTTC. It encodes CASSEARMGYTF.

V usage is TRBV9 and J usage is TRBJ2-7; tentative D call: TRBD1 (7 bases). The V end was cut by 0 bases, the J end by 3 bases, with 10 bases between. This CDR3 has 14 residues. Germline V gene data show CDR1 as SGDLS and CDR2 as YYNGEE. CDR3 DNA sequence: TGTGCCAGCAGCGTAGGCGGGACAGACTACGAGCAGTACTTC. The encoded protein is CASSVGGTDYEQYF. Drawing the rest from reference TRBV9 and TRBJ2-7, the complete variable domain is DSGVTQTPKHLITATGQRVTLRCSPRSGDLSVYWYQQSLDQGLQFLIQYYNGEERAKGNILERFSAQQFPDLHSELNLSSLELGDSALYFCASSVGGTDYEQYFGPGTRLTVT.

This clone came up once. The gene calls are TRBV18 and TRBJ2-2; perhaps TRBD2 as D (5 bases). Germline V gene data show CDR1 as KGHSH and CDR2 as LQKENI. The CDR3 consists of 15 residues. Trimming pared 4 bases from V and 5 bases from J, leaving 14 bases between. The CDR3 sequence is CASSLKGGGTGELFF. DNA for the CDR3: TGTGCCAGCTCACTTAAGGGCGGAGGTACCGGGGAGCTGTTTTTT. Combining the CDR3 with reference TRBV18 and TRBJ2-2 gives the whole variable domain NAGVMQNPRHLVRRRGQEARLRCSPMKGHSHVYWYRQLPEEGLKFMVYLQKENIIDESGMPKERFSAEFPKEGPSILRIQQVVRGDSAAYFCASSLKGGGTGELFFGEGSRLTVL.

The chain combines TRBV11-1 with TRBJ2-1; D possibly corresponds to TRBD1 (5 bases). The CDR3 length is 15 residues. Germline CDR1 reads SGHAT; CDR2 reads FQDESV (reference sequence). Trimming cost V 5 bases and J 5 bases, with 16 bases left between them. The CDR3 nucleotides read TGTGCCAGCAGCCGACAAACCCTAGGGGACAATGAGCAGTTCTTC. Its protein is CASSRQTLGDNEQFF.

The chain joins TRBV30 to TRBJ2-2; 10 bases line up with TRBD2. Trimming cost V 4 bases and J 0 bases; bases outside gene matches: 5. This CDR3 has 16 amino acids. Germline V gene data show CDR1 as GTSNPN and CDR2 as SVGIG (reference sequence). The DNA for the CDR3 is TGTGCCTGGAAGGCTAGCGGGGGTCCGAACACCGGGGAGCTGTTTTTT. Residues: CAWKASGGPNTGELFF.

This chain connects TRBV2 to TRBJ1-5, with a weak D call TRBD1 (6 bases). Germline CDR1 and CDR2: SNHLY and FYNNEI. The length of the CDR3 is 15 residues. The V and J ends lost 4 bases and 4 bases respectively, with 14 bases between them. CDR3 bases: TGTGCCAGCAGTGGGGGAGGGGGATCGAATCAGCCCCAGCATTTT. It codes for CASSGGGGSNQPQHF.

The chain uses TRBV4-2 and TRBJ2-6; TRBD1 agrees at 10 bases. Germline trimming cut 1 base from V and 2 bases from J; bases unmatched to any gene: 8. The V gene's germline CDR1 is LGHNA and CDR2 YNFKEQ. The CDR3 is made up of 19 amino acids. The CDR3 DNA reads TGTGCCAGCAGCCAAGTCTCCGGGACAGGGGTTACTGGGGCCAACGTCCTGACTTTC. Amino acid sequence: CASSQVSGTGVTGANVLTF.

The rearrangement joins TRBV2 to TRBJ2-1, with D possibly being TRBD1 (5 bases). This CDR3 has 13 residues. Trimming pared 6 bases from V and 2 bases from J, leaving 8 bases between. The germline V gene encodes CDR1 SNHLY and CDR2 FYNNEI. The CDR3 region is CASSRVAYNEQFF. The CDR3 DNA reads as TGTGCCAGCAGCAGGGTGGCCTACAATGAGCAGTTCTTC.

V is TRBV6-5 and J is TRBJ1-1, with D possibly TRBD1 on 6 matching bases. The ends were cut back, 5 bases at V and 5 bases at J, with 15 bases in the middle. CDR3 size: 14 residues. Germline assignment: CDR1 MNHEY and CDR2 SVGAGI. The CDR3 sequence: CASSILPQGTEAFF. In DNA form, the CDR3 reads TGTGCCAGCAGTATACTCCCTCAGGGGACTGAAGCTTTCTTT.

This CDR3 is CASSLGGQSGYGYTF. CDR3 DNA: TGTGCCAGCAGCTTGGGGGGACAGTCCGGGTATGGCTACACCTTC. This rearrangement joins TRBV5-4 to TRBJ1-2; TRBD1 matches at 7 bases. Germline CDR1 is SGHNT and CDR2 is YYREEE (reference sequence). CDR3 size: 15 residues. The V segment lost 0 bases and the J segment 5 bases; nucleotides outside the gene matches: 7.

As concerns this clone: A read error may account for a junction end that differs from germline. V is TRBV2 and J is TRBJ1-2, with 7 bases lining up with TRBD1. CDR1 is SNHLY, CDR2 FYNNEI, per germline. This CDR3 contains 14 residues. CDR3: CASTELQGEDGYTF. The CDR3 DNA sequence: TGTGCCAGCACTGAACTTCAGGGGGAGGATGGCTACACCTTC.

This sequence joins TRBV30 and TRBJ1-2; D is perhaps TRBD1 (5 bases). V was pared by 2 bases and J by 1 base, with 8 bases between. Germline-derived CDR1 and CDR2 are GTSNPN and SVGIG (reference sequence). This CDR3 comprises 13 residues. This chain's CDR3 is CAWSNRNNYGYTF. The CDR3 DNA is TGTGCCTGGAGTAACAGGAATAACTATGGCTACACCTTC.

About this clone itself: This specimen includes other DNA sequences encoding the same CDR3. The chain joins TRBV7-2 to TRBJ2-3; 10 bases fit TRBD2. This CDR3 spans 14 amino acids. CDR1 is SGHTA, CDR2 FQGNSA, per germline. V lost 5 bases, J lost 4 bases, and 3 bases stayed unmatched. The CDR3 DNA sequence: TGTGCCAGCAGCCCCGGGACTAGCGCAGATACGCAGTATTTT. It codes for CASSPGTSADTQYF.

The CDR3, as DNA: TGTGCCAGCAGCTTCCGGACTTACCCGAACCACGAGCAGTACTTC. Residues: CASSFRTYPNHEQYF. The chain employs TRBV11-2 and TRBJ2-7; a weak D match, TRBD2 (5 bases). The germline V gene has CDR1 SGHAT and CDR2 FQNNGV. The CDR3 runs 15 residues. The germline V and J ends were trimmed by 3 bases and 5 bases, with 17 bases remaining between them.